The clone carrying this T cell receptor beta chain was counted once. Selection required adequate fresh-frozen tumor tissue plus more than two years' survival data. All glioblastoma patients lacked an isocitrate dehydrogenase mutation. PBMC were collected before vaccination, two weeks after the third vaccination, and at progression. This sample stems from a study of glioma-infiltrating T cells after dendritic cell vaccination. Study-wide context: Dendritic cells derived from monocytes and pulsed with autologous tumor lysate formed the vaccine.

CDR1 is MNHEY and CDR2 is SVGAGI in the germline V gene. CDR3 length equals 13 residues. Losses at the gene ends were 5 bases for V and 6 bases for J; bases not matched to a gene: 4. The method was immunoSEQ multiplex PCR; TCRdb's version includes in-frame clones alone and lacks a portion of them. This table holds under 100,000 clones, around 90% found once. This TCR was sampled from a human donor with glioblastoma. The V call is TRBV6-5, the J call TRBJ2-7, with 10 bases identical to TRBD1. The material sequenced was blood, taken before dendritic cell vaccination. The CDR3 DNA is TGTGCCAGCAGTCGCGGGACAGGGGCCGAGCAGTACTTC. Its protein product is CASSRGTGAEQYF.